The TCR beta chain described here comes from a study of cytomegalovirus exposure and HLA in healthy donors. Turning to the study itself: There were several hundred genotyped donors. Of these, 81% fell in the genetic ancestry cluster associated with self-reported Caucasian donors.

Study results and caveats: Analysis was carried out at a later point, and it linked a missense DCLRE1C variant to TCR beta V- and J-gene trimming. Researchers catalogued some 160 TCR beta chains as cytomegalovirus-associated.

Per germline, CDR1 SGHAT and CDR2 FQNNGV. The CDR3 contains 14 residues. V lost 1 base, J lost 10 bases, and 14 bases lay in between. The PCR contained 60 Vbeta and 13 Jbeta primers. TCRdb's copy holds only in-frame clones and misses some; the assay was immunoSEQ multiplex PCR. The listing contains 130,000 or so clones. A remark on this clone: Its antigen is unknown.

The receptor's source is a woman aged 18-29 years in good health and CMV-seronegative. This sequence joins TRBV11-2 and TRBJ2-1; maybe TRBD2 (5 bases). Sequenced input: PBMCs. DNA of the CDR3: TGTGCCAGCAGCTTAGTCCCGGGTAGGGAGGAGCAGTTCTTC. Amino acid sequence: CASSLVPGREEQFF.